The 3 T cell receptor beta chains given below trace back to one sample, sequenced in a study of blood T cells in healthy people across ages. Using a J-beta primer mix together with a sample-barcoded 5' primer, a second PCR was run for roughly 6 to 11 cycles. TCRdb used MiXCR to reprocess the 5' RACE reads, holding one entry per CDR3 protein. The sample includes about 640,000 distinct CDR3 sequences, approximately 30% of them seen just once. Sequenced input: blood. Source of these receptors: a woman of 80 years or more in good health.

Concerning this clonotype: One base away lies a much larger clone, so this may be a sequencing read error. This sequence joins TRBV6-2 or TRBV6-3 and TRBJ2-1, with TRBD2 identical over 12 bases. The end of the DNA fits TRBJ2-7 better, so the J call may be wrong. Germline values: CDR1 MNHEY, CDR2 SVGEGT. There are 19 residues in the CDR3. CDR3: CASSYNQLAGGPFYNEQYF. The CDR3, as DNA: TGTGCCAGCAGTTACAATCAACTAGCGGGGGGTCCGTTCTACAATGAGCAGTACTTC.

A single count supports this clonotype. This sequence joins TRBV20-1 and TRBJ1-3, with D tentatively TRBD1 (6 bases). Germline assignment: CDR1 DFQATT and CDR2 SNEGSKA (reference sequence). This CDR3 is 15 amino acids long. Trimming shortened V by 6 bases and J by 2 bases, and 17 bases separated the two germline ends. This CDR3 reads CSAPKAGTTGNTIYF. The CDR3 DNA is TGCAGTGCACCAAAGGCTGGGACAACTGGAAACACCATATATTTT.

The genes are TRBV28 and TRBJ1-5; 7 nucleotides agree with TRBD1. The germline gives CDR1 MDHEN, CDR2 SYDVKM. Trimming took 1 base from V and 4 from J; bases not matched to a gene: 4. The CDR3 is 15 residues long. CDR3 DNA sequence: TGTGCCAGCAGTTTATCGGACAGGTTAAATCAGCCCCAGCATTTT. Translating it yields CASSLSDRLNQPQHF.